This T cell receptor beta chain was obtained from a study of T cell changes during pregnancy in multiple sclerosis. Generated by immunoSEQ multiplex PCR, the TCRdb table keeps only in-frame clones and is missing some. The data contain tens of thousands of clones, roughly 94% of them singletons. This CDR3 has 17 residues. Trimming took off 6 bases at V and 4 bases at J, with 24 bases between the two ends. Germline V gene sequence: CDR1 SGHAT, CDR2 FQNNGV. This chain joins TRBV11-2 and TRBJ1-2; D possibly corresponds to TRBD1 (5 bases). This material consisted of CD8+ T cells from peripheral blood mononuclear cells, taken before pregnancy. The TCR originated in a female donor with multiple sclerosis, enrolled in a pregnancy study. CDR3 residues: CASSWALVGGIGYGYTF. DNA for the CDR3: TGTGCCAGCAGTTGGGCCCTTGTGGGGGGGATAGGCTATGGCTACACCTTC.